This TCR beta chain was sequenced in a study of T cells in Graves' hyperthyroidism and ophthalmopathy (dated by TCRdb to about 2019). Context from the whole study: Peripheral blood samples were taken at the time of initial diagnosis, prior to any treatment. A discovery cohort of approximately 100 patients, roughly 40 with Graves' ophthalmopathy and 55 to 65 with stable Graves' hyperthyroidism, was used to find distinguishing TCR V-J signatures. Whether ophthalmopathy could be predicted prospectively was tested in an independent validation cohort made up of about 20 hyperthyroidism patients plus 17 patients who later progressed to ophthalmopathy. The 95 to 100 discovery patients were randomly split 7:3 into training and test sets. Thyroid tissue and blood T-cell repertoires from more than 5 Graves' hyperthyroidism patients were also compared in the study. Once sampling was done, hyperthyroidism patients were given methimazole at a starting dose of 30 mg daily, whereas ophthalmopathy patients were given high-dose intravenous methylprednisolone. According to the paper, TCR Vbeta CDR3 sequencing was carried out on roughly 130 peripheral blood samples, which came from 40 to 45 ophthalmopathy, under 85 hyperthyroidism and roughly 17 progressor patients.

The TCR beta CDR3 regions were amplified from RNA transcripts. The first round of RT-PCR for the TCR CDR3 was performed with the HTBI primer set and the Qiagen OneStep RT-PCR kit. A second multiplex PCR round built the libraries, followed by size selection and purification. Sequencing of the libraries was done on an Illumina HiSeq2000 using paired-end 100 bp reads. In the paper's pipeline: SOAPnuke was used to process the raw data, with reads discarded if the reads contained adapters or uncalled bases, had a mean Phred below 15, or lacked an exact constant-primer or identifier match. High-quality paired reads were merged with COPE v1.2.5, and unique nucleotide sequences were defined as clonotypes. MiTCR v1.1 was used to align the clonotypes against IMGT TRBV, TRBD and TRBJ reference segments. The analysis was restricted to V-J combinations with a frequency above 0.0001, which together covered over 99% of the repertoires. A TCS score was defined as the ratio between F50 (clonal expansion) and ExV (chaos), using BLOSUM62-based TCRdist between CDR3 peptides within each V-J. Welch's t-statistics and random forest reduced around 520 V-J features to 13, which were used in a naive Bayes classifier (R e1071). TCRdb handled the public reads itself, with Q25 trimming in fastp and clone calling in MiXCR, and kept productive beta chains. Each record represents a unique CDR3 protein, reported with the most common genes and DNA among its rows. TCRdb, not the original authors, processed these V and J calls. Recorded for this sample are about 560,000 distinct CDR3 sequences; around 15% of them occurred a single time. The ten largest account for around 19% of the sample.

Stable Graves' hyperthyroidism was defined as no progression to ophthalmopathy during 18 months of follow-up. The hyperthyroidism patients were between 18 and 65 years old and newly diagnosed, with a disease duration of less than 2 months. Patients with uncontrolled infections, other autoimmune diseases, pregnancy or lactation were excluded. Diagnoses were based on clinical symptoms, serum thyroxine and TRAb, thyroid ultrasound and orbital computed tomography. Ficoll-Paque density gradient centrifugation was used to isolate PBMCs from approximately 10 ml of fresh peripheral blood. Total RNA was extracted using Trizol reagent, and RNA quality was assessed on an Agilent 2100 Bioanalyzer. The research as a whole found: During validation, the model predicted progression to ophthalmopathy a median of about 5.9 months ahead of onset, with approximately 71% sensitivity and almost 75% specificity. A model built on a 13 V-J signature distinguished ophthalmopathy from stable hyperthyroidism, reaching over 85% sensitivity and around 81% specificity in cross-validation and 80%/75% in testing. Blood samples also contained most of the expanded thyroid clonotypes (frequency above 0.001), which suggests that blood repertoires may reflect thyroid immune responses. No statistical method was used to set the sample size in advance, and investigators knew the group allocation.

Measured from the cysteine to the phenylalanine, the CDR3 is 13 residues long. Just CDR3 DNA is preserved here, 39 bases in frame from base 1. Sequences MNHEY (CDR1) and SMNVEV (CDR2) are obtained from the germline V gene (reference sequence). Between the V and J ends, shortened by 0 bases and 9 bases respectively, the junction contains 12 bases. This clonotype came up many times. This receptor's antigen is unknown. No much larger clonotype is one base removed from it; base qualities were not supplied. This receptor was taken from a woman aged 18-29 years with Graves' hyperthyroidism. The V and J segments used are TRBV27 and TRBJ2-7, and the D gene may be TRBD2, 6 bases matching. Sequenced: blood. The nucleotide sequence is given as TGTGCCAGCAGTTTATCACTAGCCAGAGTGCAGTACTTC. It is translated as CASSLSLARVQYF.